This record covers a single TCR beta chain. The antigen is unknown. Study-wide points: In terms of TCR gene usage, tumor memory CD4+ T cells clustered together with blood and lymph node memory CD4+ cells, as well as with lymph node naive CD4+ cells. Tumor Tregs overlapped most with tumor, then blood, naive CD4+ cells.

MiXCR, run by TCRdb on the 5' RACE reads, gives a single entry per CDR3 protein. This sample yields some 54,000 distinct CDR3 sequences, of which 17% are seen a single time; 2% to 2.5% belongs to the top ten. This CDR3 has 15 residues. Germline CDR1 is SGHRS and CDR2 is YFSETQ. Trimming shortened V by 0 bases and J by 4 bases, and 10 bases separated the two germline ends. The sequencing input was naive CD4+ T cells sorted from blood. Specified subset: naive CD4+ T cells, CD4+CD45RA+CD25-. The TCR comes from a female donor with breast cancer. J is TRBJ2-2 and V is TRBV5-1; D not resolved. The CDR3 reads CASSLVGATTGELFF. For the CDR3, the DNA is TGCGCCAGCAGCTTGGTTGGTGCGACCACCGGGGAGCTGTTTTTT.